This TCR beta chain was retrieved from a study of blood T cell repertoires in COVID-19. On the study more broadly: Some COVID-19 samples were acute and others convalescent; all came from the United States, Italy and Spain.

TCRdb's table, derived via immunoSEQ multiplex PCR, lists solely in-frame clones and lacks some. This sample yields about 110,000 clones, of which around 66% are seen a single time; about 6% belongs to the top ten. The CDR3 runs to 15 residues. Looked up from germline, CDR1 is LGHDT and CDR2 is YNNKEL (reference sequence). V lost 6 bases, J lost 3 bases, and 9 bases stayed unmatched. The sequencing input was peripheral blood. The V and J genes are TRBV3-1 (or the pseudogene TRBV3-2) and TRBJ2-3, with 7 bases identical to TRBD1. The TCR comes from a man older than 75 with acute or convalescent COVID-19. This chain's CDR3 is CASRLQGTRTDTQYF. CDR3 nucleotide sequence: TGTGCCAGCAGACTACAGGGGACCCGGACAGATACGCAGTATTTT.